The 16 T cell receptor beta chains below all came from one sample that was sequenced in a study of control samples from healthy donors and cancer patients. Produced via immunoSEQ multiplex PCR; TCRdb's table is partial and in-frame only. The sample holds roughly 170,000 clones, 85% to 95% seen once. What was sequenced was blood. The receptors originated from a woman in her sixties or seventies in good health.

V usage is TRBV7-9 and J usage is TRBJ2-1; D gene uncertain. V gave up 2 bases and J gave up 4 bases, with 3 bases separating them. The CDR3 runs 12 residues. Germline CDR1 and CDR2: SEHNR and FQNEAQ (reference sequence). The CDR3 here is CASSLPYNEQFF. In DNA, the CDR3 is TGTGCCAGCAGCTTACCTTACAATGAGCAGTTCTTC.

This chain joins TRBV6-5 and TRBJ1-6; D gene unclear. V was cut by 7 bases and J by 4 bases, with 11 bases left in between. Looked up from germline, CDR1 is MNHEY and CDR2 is SVGAGI. The CDR3 is 14 residues long. Here the CDR3 reads CASTSNGYNSPLHF. The CDR3, as DNA: TGTGCCAGCACAAGCAATGGTTATAATTCACCCCTCCACTTT.

The V gene is TRBV5-8, the J gene TRBJ1-4; a possible D gene is TRBD1 (6 bases). Germline CDR1 and CDR2: SGHTS and YDEGEE. This CDR3 region has 15 residues. The ends were cut back, 1 base at V and 7 bases at J, with 14 bases in the middle. The CDR3 bases are TGTGCCAGCAGCTTGCCGGCAGGGGCAGGTGAAAAACTGTTTTTT. Protein product: CASSLPAGAGEKLFF.

The chain employs TRBV2 and TRBJ1-1; perhaps TRBD1 as D (6 bases). V was pared by 5 bases and J by 6 bases, with 19 bases between. The CDR3 has 15 residues. Germline V CDR1 and CDR2: SNHLY, FYNNEI. The CDR3 coding sequence is TGTGCCAGCAGTTTTCTTGGGGGCGCGGGCGCTGAAGCTTTCTTT. This encodes CASSFLGGAGAEAFF.

For the CDR3, the DNA is TGTGCCAGCTCACCACCGGCAAGTGAAAAACTGTTTTTT. As protein: CASSPPASEKLFF. The chain couples TRBV18 to TRBJ1-4; no reliable D call. The CDR3 loop spans 13 amino acids. Germline-derived CDR1 and CDR2 are KGHSH and LQKENI. Trimming shortened V by 0 bases and J by 7 bases, and 6 bases separated the two germline ends.

This rearrangement joins TRBV7-3 to TRBJ2-2; D unclear. The CDR3 is 15 amino acids. CDR1 and CDR2 from the germline V gene are SGHTA and FQGTGA. Deletions cut 5 bases from V and 3 bases from J, with 13 bases between. CDR3 loop: CASSQMYEHTGELFF. The CDR3 nucleotides are TGTGCCAGCAGCCAAATGTATGAACACACCGGGGAGCTGTTTTTT.

The chain carries TRBV6-5 and TRBJ1-2; D not certain. CDR1 is MNHEY, CDR2 SVGAGI, per germline. Deletions cut 8 bases from V and 8 bases from J, with 24 bases between. The CDR3 runs 15 residues. The CDR3 loop reads CASSSNFEVANGYTF. In nucleotides, the CDR3 is TGTGCCAGCTCCAGTAATTTCGAGGTAGCGAACGGCTACACCTTC.

This rearrangement joins TRBV12-3 or TRBV12-4 to TRBJ2-7; 7 nucleotides agree with TRBD2. The CDR3 runs 13 residues. Trimming removed 6 bases from V and 6 bases from J; junction bases left unmatched: 8. The CDR3 is CASSLGGAAEQYF. The CDR3 bases are TGTGCCAGCAGCTTGGGAGGGGCGGCCGAGCAGTACTTC.

The rearrangement joins TRBV7-8 to TRBJ1-2, with D unresolved. Germline V gives CDR1 SGHVS, CDR2 FQNEAQ. CDR3 length equals 13 residues. Trimming took off 1 base at V and 14 bases at J, with 17 bases between the two ends. CDR3 region: CASSLVVGQDNTF. For the CDR3, the DNA is TGTGCCAGCAGCTTAGTGGTAGGCCAAGACAATACCTTC.

This clone showed up many times. The V call is TRBV7-9, the J call TRBJ2-7, with D possibly being TRBD1 (6 bases). V lost 1 base and J 5 bases, leaving 15 bases between the germline ends. Germline lookup yields CDR1 SEHNR and CDR2 FQNEAQ (reference sequence). The CDR3 sequence is 15 residues long. The CDR3 nucleotides read TGTGCCAGCAGCTTAGGATGGACTGCAGGGGACGAGCAGTACTTC. Its translation is CASSLGWTAGDEQYF.

The chain couples TRBV24-1 to TRBJ1-3; D gene ambiguous. Trimming cost V 4 bases and J 0 bases, with 6 bases left between them. Germline CDR1 KGHDR, CDR2 SFDVKD. This CDR3 region has 14 residues. The CDR3 DNA reads as TGTGCCACCAGTGACCCACGCTCTGGAAACACCATATATTTT. Translated, it gives CATSDPRSGNTIYF.

J is TRBJ2-5 and V is TRBV4-3; 8 positions agree with TRBD1. Looked up from germline, CDR1 is LGHNA and CDR2 is YSLEER. V dropped 1 base and J dropped 0; count of bases not matched to a gene: 7. The CDR3 is 17 amino acids. In DNA form, the CDR3 reads TGCGCCAGCAGCCAAGTGACAGGGGAAAAAAACCAAGAGACCCAGTACTTC. The encoded protein is CASSQVTGEKNQETQYF.

The chain joins TRBV30 to TRBJ1-5; no firm D call. The germline V gene encodes CDR1 GTSNPN and CDR2 SVGIG (reference sequence). The CDR3 length is 13 residues. V shed 0 bases and J shed 4 bases, with 7 bases lying between them. CDR3 bases: TGTGCCTGGAGTGTACTTGGAAATCAGCCCCAGCATTTT. Its protein is CAWSVLGNQPQHF.

J is TRBJ2-7 and V is TRBV11-3, with D unresolved. Germline V CDR1 and CDR2: SGHNT, YENEEA. With 0 bases removed from V and 6 bases from J, the gap between germline ends came to 3 bases. This CDR3 has 11 amino acids. In nucleotides, the CDR3 is TGTGCCAGCAGCTTAGAAGGCGAGCAGTACTTC. This translates into CASSLEGEQYF.

The V gene is TRBV3-1 (or the pseudogene TRBV3-2), the J gene TRBJ2-1, with 9 bases that match TRBD2. CDR1 and CDR2 from the germline V gene are LGHDT and YNNKEL (reference sequence). Losses at the gene ends were 1 base for V and 9 bases for J; bases not matched to a gene: 13. The CDR3 runs to 17 residues. The CDR3 nucleotides are TGTGCCAGCAGCCAAGGATGGTTTGCGGGGGGGCAGACTGAGCAGTTCTTC. It is translated as CASSQGWFAGGQTEQFF.

The rearrangement joins TRBV6-5 to TRBJ1-1, with D perhaps matching TRBD1 (6 bases). V dropped 6 bases and J dropped 0 bases, with 11 bases sitting between them. CDR1 and CDR2 (germline): MNHEY, SVGAGI. This CDR3 comprises 14 residues. The CDR3: CASRGQIMNTEAFF. The CDR3 DNA reads TGTGCCAGCAGAGGACAGATCATGAACACTGAAGCTTTCTTT.